This TCR beta chain was sequenced during a study of ipilimumab plus nivolumab after autologous stem cell transplantation. Generated by immunoSEQ multiplex PCR, the TCRdb table keeps only in-frame clones and is missing some. In the table there are fewer than 25,000 clones, 81% of which are singletons. This CDR3 contains 16 residues. The V and J ends lost 0 bases and 5 bases respectively, with 14 bases between them. Germline loops: CDR1 SGHAT, CDR2 FQNNGV. Sequenced here: PBMCs, sampled in a trial of ipilimumab plus nivolumab as post-transplant consolidation. This receptor was obtained from a male donor with diffuse large B-cell lymphoma. This rearrangement joins TRBV11-2 to TRBJ1-3; D unclear. DNA for the CDR3: TGTGCCAGCAGCTTAGAGTTGTTGGGGATGCGAAACACCATATATTTT. Translation gives CASSLELLGMRNTIYF.